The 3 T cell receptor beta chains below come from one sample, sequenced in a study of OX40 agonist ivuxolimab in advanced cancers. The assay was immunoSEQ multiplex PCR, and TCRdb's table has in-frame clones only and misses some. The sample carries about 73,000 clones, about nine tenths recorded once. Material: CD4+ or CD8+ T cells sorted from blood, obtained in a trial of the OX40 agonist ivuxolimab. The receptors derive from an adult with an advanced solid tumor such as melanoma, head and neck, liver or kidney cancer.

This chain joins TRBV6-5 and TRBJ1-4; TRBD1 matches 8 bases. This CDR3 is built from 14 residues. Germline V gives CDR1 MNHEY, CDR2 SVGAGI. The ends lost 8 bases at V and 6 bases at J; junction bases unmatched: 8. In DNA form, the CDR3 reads TGTGCCAGCGGCTATACAGGGGGGGATGAAAAACTGTTTTTT. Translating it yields CASGYTGGDEKLFF.

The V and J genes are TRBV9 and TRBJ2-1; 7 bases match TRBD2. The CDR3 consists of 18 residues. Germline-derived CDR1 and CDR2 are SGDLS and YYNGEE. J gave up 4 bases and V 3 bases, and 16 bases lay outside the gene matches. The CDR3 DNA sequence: TGTGCCAGCAGCGACCCCTCTCGCCGAGCGGGGCCATACAATGAGCAGTTCTTC. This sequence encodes CASSDPSRRAGPYNEQFF.

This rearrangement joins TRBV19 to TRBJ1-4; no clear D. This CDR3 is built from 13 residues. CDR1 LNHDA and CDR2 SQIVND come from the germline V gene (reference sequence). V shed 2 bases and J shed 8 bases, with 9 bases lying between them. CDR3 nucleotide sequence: TGTGCCAGTAGTATATTATTATCCGAAAAACTGTTTTTT. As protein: CASSILLSEKLFF.